The 21 T cell receptor beta chains presented below share a single source sample, sequenced in a study of blood T cell repertoires in COVID-19. Data came from immunoSEQ multiplex PCR; TCRdb stores just in-frame clones and leaves some out. The sample has roughly 80,000 clones, more than 90% seen once; the top ten hold 16%. Sequencing was performed on peripheral blood. Receptors originate from a woman of 80 years or more with active or convalescent COVID-19.

V usage is TRBV29-1 and J usage is TRBJ1-2, with D unresolved. Per the germline V gene, CDR1 is SQVTM and CDR2 is ANQGSEA. The CDR3 spans 14 residues. V lost 0 bases and J 4 bases, leaving 12 bases between the germline ends. The CDR3 DNA reads as TGCAGCGTTGAAGATTGGCCGGGAAGCTATGGCTACACCTTC. Amino acids: CSVEDWPGSYGYTF.

This chain uses TRBV24-1 with TRBJ2-3; D is uncertain. The V and J ends lost 9 bases and 2 bases respectively, with 11 bases between them. Germline lookup yields CDR1 KGHDR and CDR2 SFDVKD. This CDR3 is built from 13 residues. The chain's CDR3 is CATGSGFTDTQYF. The CDR3 DNA reads as TGTGCCACCGGGTCAGGTTTCACAGATACGCAGTATTTT.

J is TRBJ1-3 and V is TRBV29-1, with 9 bases identical to TRBD1. J lost 2 bases, V lost 8 bases, and 4 bases had no gene match. Germline CDR1 and CDR2: SQVTM and ANQGSEA. The CDR3 covers 13 residues. The CDR3 coding sequence is TGCAGCATCCGGACAGGGGCTGGAAACACCATATATTTT. This sequence encodes CSIRTGAGNTIYF.

The genes are TRBV28 and TRBJ1-2; D not resolved. Trimming took 5 bases from V and 7 from J, leaving 8 bases between them. The CDR3 extends over 11 amino acids. Germline V lookup: CDR1 MDHEN, CDR2 SYDVKM. The CDR3 nucleotides read TGTGCCAGCAGTACCAGAAGTGGCTACACCTTC. It is translated as CASSTRSGYTF.

The rearrangement uses TRBV18 and TRBJ1-3; D unclear. Between the trimmed V and J ends, which lost 1 base and 2 bases, there was a span of 9 bases. This CDR3 has 15 amino acids. Germline CDR1 is KGHSH and CDR2 is LQKENI. CDR3 DNA sequence: TGTGCCAGCTCACCACTCAGTGGCACTGGAAACACCATATATTTT. It encodes CASSPLSGTGNTIYF.

J is TRBJ1-2 and V is TRBV4-3; the D is unclear. Germline CDR1 reads LGHNA; CDR2 reads YSLEER. Trimming cost V 4 bases and J 5 bases, with 17 bases left between them. The CDR3 is made up of 15 amino acids. Here the CDR3 reads CASSRVEEARYGYTF. The CDR3, as DNA: TGCGCCAGCAGCCGGGTGGAGGAGGCTAGGTATGGCTACACCTTC.

The chain carries TRBV19 and TRBJ2-2; 12 nucleotides match TRBD2. CDR1 is LNHDA and CDR2 is SQIVND in the germline V gene (reference sequence). J lost 5 bases, V lost 9 bases, and 7 bases had no gene match. This CDR3 has 15 amino acids. CDR3 sequence reads: CASLKLAGGTGELFF. As DNA, the CDR3 is TGTGCCAGCCTAAAACTAGCGGGGGGAACCGGGGAGCTGTTTTTT.

V and J are TRBV28 and TRBJ2-7, with no clear D. CDR3 length: 18 residues. With 2 bases removed from V and 0 bases from J, the gap between germline ends came to 20 bases. CDR1 and CDR2 (germline): MDHEN, SYDVKM. CDR3 DNA: TGTGCCAGCAGTTTAATAAAGGTTGGCAGGCTTAGCTCCTACGAGCAGTACTTC. It specifies CASSLIKVGRLSSYEQYF. Complete variable domain (other parts from reference TRBV28 and TRBJ2-7): DVKVTQSSRYLVKRTGEKVFLECVQDMDHENMFWYRQDPGLGLRLIYFSYDVKMKEKGDIPEGYSVSREKKERFSLILESASTNQTSMYLCASSLIKVGRLSSYEQYFGPGTRLTVT.

The chain joins TRBV18 to TRBJ2-1; 9 nucleotides line up with TRBD2. Germline V gene data show CDR1 as KGHSH and CDR2 as LQKENI. Trimming cost V 4 bases and J 4 bases; bases outside gene matches: 8. The CDR3 consists of 16 residues. CDR3 coding DNA: TGTGCCAGCTCACATTCCGGGACTAGCCTATACAATGAGCAGTTCTTC. It translates to CASSHSGTSLYNEQFF. Full variable domain (missing parts from reference TRBV18 and TRBJ2-1): NAGVMQNPRHLVRRRGQEARLRCSPMKGHSHVYWYRQLPEEGLKFMVYLQKENIIDESGMPKERFSAEFPKEGPSILRIQQVVRGDSAAYFCASSHSGTSLYNEQFFGPGTRLTVL.

This sequence joins TRBV25-1 and TRBJ1-1, with D possibly matching TRBD1 (5 bases). The V end was cut by 3 bases, the J end by 5 bases, with 19 bases between. This CDR3 spans 16 amino acids. Germline CDR1 is MGHDK and CDR2 is SYGVNS. CDR3 DNA sequence: TGTGCCAGCAGTGATTTTGGGGGAGGGGTTGGGACTGAAGCTTTCTTT. As protein: CASSDFGGGVGTEAFF.

This clone was seen just once. The chain combines TRBV19 with TRBJ2-6, with D possibly being TRBD1 (6 bases). The CDR3 extends over 16 amino acids. Looked up from germline, CDR1 is LNHDA and CDR2 is SQIVND (reference sequence). Deletions cut 3 bases from V and 3 bases from J, with 12 bases between. The CDR3 is CASSILGAYGANVLTF. Written as DNA, the CDR3 is TGTGCCAGTAGTATCTTGGGGGCGTATGGGGCCAACGTCCTGACTTTC.

CDR3 amino acids: CASSFLEYSSTDTQYF. The DNA of the CDR3 is TGTGCCAGCAGCTTCCTAGAGTATTCTAGCACAGATACGCAGTATTTT. The gene calls are TRBV9 and TRBJ2-3, with no clear D. Trimming shortened V by 4 bases and J by 0 bases, and 15 bases separated the two germline ends. Germline CDR1 is SGDLS and CDR2 is YYNGEE. This CDR3 is 16 amino acids long.

This chain links TRBV7-9 with TRBJ2-3, with 10 bases lining up with TRBD2. The length of the CDR3 is 15 residues. From germline, CDR1 is SEHNR and CDR2 FQNEAQ (reference sequence). V dropped 6 bases and J dropped 2; count of bases not matched to a gene: 5. CDR3 sequence (DNA): TGTGCCAGCAGGGTAGCGGGGGGTTCCACAGATACGCAGTATTTT. Its protein is CASRVAGGSTDTQYF. The full variable domain, with the rest looked up from reference TRBV7-9 and TRBJ2-3, is DTGVSQNPRHKITKRGQNVTFRCDPISEHNRLYWYRQTLGQGPEFLTYFQNEAQLEKSRLLSDRFSAERPKGSFSTLEIQRTEQGDSAMYLCASRVAGGSTDTQYFGPGTRLTVL.

The chain carries TRBV30 and TRBJ2-1; the D gene is possibly TRBD1 (6 bases). This CDR3 is built from 14 residues. Germline CDR1 reads GTSNPN; CDR2 reads SVGIG (reference sequence). Trimming took off 2 bases at V and 7 bases at J, with 15 bases between the two ends. In DNA form, the CDR3 reads TGTGCCTGGAGTACGCAGGGGAGAAAAAATGAGCAGTTCTTC. As protein: CAWSTQGRKNEQFF. Full variable domain (outside the CDR3, taken from reference TRBV30 and TRBJ2-1): SQTIHQWPATLVQPVGSPLSLECTVEGTSNPNLYWYRQAAGRGLQLLFYSVGIGQISSEVPQNLSASRPQDRQFILSSKKLLLSDSGFYLCAWSTQGRKNEQFFGPGTRLTVL.

The chain is built from TRBV6-5 and TRBJ2-1; possibly TRBD1 for D (5 bases). The CDR3 runs 14 residues. V was shortened by 6 bases and J by 1 base, with 10 bases between the two germline ends. Germline CDR1 reads MNHEY; CDR2 reads SVGAGI. The CDR3 region has the DNA TGTGCCAGCAGCCCCGACAGTTCCTACAATGAGCAGTTCTTC. Translated, it gives CASSPDSSYNEQFF.

The V call is TRBV29-1, the J call TRBJ2-3; D uncertain. V gave up 6 bases and J gave up 3 bases, with 16 bases separating them. Germline CDR1 is SQVTM and CDR2 is ANQGSEA. The CDR3 runs to 14 residues. CDR3 loop: CSVRGSSSTDTQYF. CDR3 DNA sequence: TGCAGCGTCAGAGGATCGTCCTCGACAGATACGCAGTATTTT.

V gene TRBV4-3 combines with J gene TRBJ2-2, with 7 bases fitting TRBD2. The CDR3 runs to 16 residues. Germline CDR1 is LGHNA and CDR2 is YSLEER. V was pared by 1 base and J by 0 bases, with 2 bases of the junction left unmatched. CDR3 bases: TGCGCCAGCAGCCAAGGAGCGGGGACGAACACCGGGGAGCTGTTTTTT. Encoded protein: CASSQGAGTNTGELFF.

This clone was recorded only once. The chain employs TRBV12-3 or TRBV12-4 and TRBJ1-1, with 7 bases identical to TRBD1. The CDR3 sequence is 13 residues long. V was clipped by 5 bases and J by 3 bases; unmatched bases: 3. The CDR3 here is CASSTTGYTEAFF. CDR3 nucleotides: TGTGCCAGCAGTACGACAGGGTACACTGAAGCTTTCTTT.

This clone is a singleton in its sample. The chain combines TRBV6-5 with TRBJ1-1; weak D call: TRBD1 (6 bases). The V and J ends lost 9 bases and 5 bases respectively, with 13 bases between them. This CDR3 contains 12 residues. Germline lookup yields CDR1 MNHEY and CDR2 SVGAGI. The DNA for the CDR3 is TGTGCCAGTAACAGGGAGTGGACTGAAGCTTTCTTT. Translation gives CASNREWTEAFF.

The rearrangement links TRBV6-6 to TRBJ1-5; 9 bases line up with TRBD1. The CDR3 length is 13 residues. V lost 6 bases to trimming and J lost 11 bases; unmatched junction nucleotides: 8. Germline values: CDR1 MNHNY, CDR2 SVGAGI (reference sequence). DNA of the CDR3: TGTGCCAGCAGACGGGGGACAGGGACGGCCCAGCATTTT. Its protein is CASRRGTGTAQHF.

J is TRBJ1-6 and V is TRBV30; D not resolved. Trimming took off 2 bases at V and 10 bases at J, with 12 bases between the two ends. This CDR3 is 13 amino acids long. Germline V gene sequence: CDR1 GTSNPN, CDR2 SVGIG (reference sequence). The CDR3: CAWSPPSGSPLHF. The CDR3 DNA is TGTGCCTGGAGTCCACCATCGGGATCACCCCTCCACTTT.